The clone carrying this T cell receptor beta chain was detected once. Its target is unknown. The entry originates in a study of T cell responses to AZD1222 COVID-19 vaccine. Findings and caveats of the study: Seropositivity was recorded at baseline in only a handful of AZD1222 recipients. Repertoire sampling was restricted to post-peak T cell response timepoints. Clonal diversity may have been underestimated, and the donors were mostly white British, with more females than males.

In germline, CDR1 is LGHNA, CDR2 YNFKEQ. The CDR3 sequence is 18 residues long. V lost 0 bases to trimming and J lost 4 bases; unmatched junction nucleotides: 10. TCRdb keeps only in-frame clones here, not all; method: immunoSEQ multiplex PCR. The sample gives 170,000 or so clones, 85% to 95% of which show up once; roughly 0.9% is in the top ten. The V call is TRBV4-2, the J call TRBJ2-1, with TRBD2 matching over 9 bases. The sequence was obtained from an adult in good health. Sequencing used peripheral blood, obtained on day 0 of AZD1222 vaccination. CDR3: CASSQDTALAGGYNEQFF. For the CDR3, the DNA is TGTGCCAGCAGCCAAGATACTGCACTAGCGGGTGGATACAATGAGCAGTTCTTC.